This T cell receptor beta chain was retrieved from a study of blood T cell repertoires in COVID-19. Study overall: Donors in the United States, Italy and Spain gave samples during acute or convalescent COVID-19. The cDNA or gDNA used as material had been derived from T cells, B-cell-depleted T cells, or PBMCs.

In the original analysis: Estimated nucleated cell counts came from reference gene primer amplification. Sequenced by immunoSEQ multiplex PCR; TCRdb stores in-frame clones only, minus some. V, J and clone size are those of that table, while D and trimming were read from the DNA. The sample includes under 130,000 clones, about 88% of them seen just once. This CDR3 comprises 12 residues. CDR1 and CDR2 from the germline V gene are MNHNS and SASEGT. V shed 6 bases and J shed 5 bases, with 8 bases lying between them. This TCR was sampled from a human donor in a cohort sampled during active COVID-19. Sequenced material: peripheral blood. The chain employs TRBV6-1 and TRBJ1-5, with D possibly matching TRBD1 (6 bases). The CDR3 bases are TGTGCCAGCAGCCAGGGGTATCAGCCCCAGCATTTT. This translates into CASSQGYQPQHF.